The T cell receptor beta chain described here comes from a study of blood T cell repertoires in COVID-19. Across the study: From the United States, Italy and Spain came samples of acute and convalescent COVID-19. The cDNA or gDNA used as material had been derived from T cells, B-cell-depleted T cells, or PBMCs.

In the authors' methods: Amplification of reference gene primers was used by the study to estimate nucleated cell counts. Clones were sequenced by immunoSEQ multiplex PCR, and TCRdb holds only the in-frame ones, with some missing. D and trimming come from the DNA, and the V and J calls and clone size come from that table. There are 150,000 to 200,000 clones in the sample; roughly 90% occur only once, and under 30% lies in the top ten. This CDR3 comprises 16 residues. V was clipped by 7 bases and J by 2 bases, with 15 bases between them. Germline V CDR1 and CDR2: SNHLY, FYNNEI. This chain links TRBV2 with TRBJ2-6; D might be TRBD2 (5 bases). The TCR originated in a man aged 60 to 75 with acute or convalescent COVID-19. The sequencing input was peripheral blood. This CDR3 reads CASIPRDLAGANVLTF. CDR3 bases: TGTGCCAGCATCCCGAGGGATCTGGCTGGGGCCAACGTCCTGACTTTC.